This T cell receptor beta chain came from a study of CD8 T cells in Susac syndrome. There are 14 residues in the CDR3. Germline CDR1 SGDLS, CDR2 YYNGEE. V shed 3 bases, J shed 6 bases, and the junction held 8 bases outside the gene matches. RNA was extracted with the RNeasy kit, and a quantity of about 0.45 to 1 ug was reverse transcribed using random hexamers. By means of immunoSEQ multiplex PCR, TCR beta CDR3 spanning 54 Vbeta and 13 Jbeta underwent amplification. MiXCR, run by TCRdb on the immunoSEQ multiplex PCR reads, gives a single entry per CDR3 protein. The sample yields 150,000 or so distinct CDR3 sequences, approximately 94% seen once. Stable or active relapsing-remitting multiple sclerosis, untreated and meeting revised McDonald criteria, defined the controls.

The TCR was taken from a human donor with multiple sclerosis. Material: CD8+ T cells from PBMCs. The chain combines TRBV9 with TRBJ1-2; 7 nucleotides line up with TRBD1. CDR3 amino acids: CASSEGTQGDGYTF. In DNA form, the CDR3 reads TGTGCCAGCAGCGAGGGGACCCAGGGGGATGGCTACACCTTC.